The 32 T cell receptor beta chains below come from one sample, sequenced in a study of cytomegalovirus exposure and HLA in healthy donors. The PCR made use of 60 Vbeta and 13 Jbeta primers. Sequencing was performed with immunoSEQ multiplex PCR; in TCRdb, only in-frame clones are kept and a portion is missing. The sample has 150,000 or so clones; over 60% are singletons. Specimen: PBMCs. The receptors were sampled from a woman aged 18-29 years in good health and CMV-seronegative.

In this sample, this clone turned up once. The chain joins TRBV19 to TRBJ1-5; no clear D gene. CDR3 length: 14 amino acids. V was trimmed by 4 bases and J by 6 bases, leaving 13 bases between them. CDR1 and CDR2 from the germline V gene are LNHDA and SQIVND (reference sequence). CDR3 sequence (DNA): TGTGCCAGTAGTACCATTGTTTCCGGTCAGCCCCAGCATTTT. Amino acids: CASSTIVSGQPQHF.

This clone was counted once. The rearrangement uses TRBV4-2 and TRBJ2-5, with 9 nucleotides matching TRBD1. V lost 4 bases and J lost 2; bases outside the gene matches: 2. The CDR3 length is 14 residues. The germline V gene has CDR1 LGHNA and CDR2 YNFKEQ. The CDR3 coding sequence is TGTGCCAGCAGCCCGGGACAGGGTCAAGAGACCCAGTACTTC. This translates into CASSPGQGQETQYF.

CDR3 protein: CSATDNEQFF. CDR3 in DNA: TGCAGTGCTACCGACAATGAGCAGTTCTTC. The gene calls are TRBV20-1 and TRBJ2-1; D not certain. The CDR3 is 10 residues long. Looked up from germline, CDR1 is DFQATT and CDR2 is SNEGSKA (reference sequence). The V gene lost 4 bases and the J gene lost 5 bases, with 3 bases spanning the gap.

This rearrangement joins TRBV7-2 to TRBJ1-1, with TRBD1 as a possible D gene (5 bases). The CDR3 is made up of 14 amino acids. From germline, CDR1 is SGHTA and CDR2 FQGNSA. V was cut by 4 bases and J by 1 base, with 10 bases left in between. The DNA of the CDR3 is TGTGCCAGCAGCTACCTCCAGGGGAACACTGAAGCTTTCTTT. It specifies CASSYLQGNTEAFF.

The chain carries TRBV9 and TRBJ1-2; 9 bases line up with TRBD1. After removal of 3 bases from V and 0 bases from J, the junction contained 6 bases not matched to a gene. The CDR3 runs 16 residues. The germline CDR1 and CDR2 sequences are SGDLS and YYNGEE. The CDR3 loop is CASSEDRGYSNYGYTF. The CDR3 region has the DNA TGTGCCAGCAGCGAGGACAGGGGATATTCTAACTATGGCTACACCTTC.

As for this clone: The junction and the germline gene differ at one end; a read error may be behind it. The chain carries TRBV19 and TRBJ1-4; TRBD1 might be the D (5 bases). Germline lookup yields CDR1 LNHDA and CDR2 SQIVND (reference sequence). The CDR3 covers 11 residues. The CDR3 nucleotides are TGCACTCTCGGGGGAGATGAAAAACTGTTTTTT. Its protein is CTLGGDEKLFF.

The gene calls are TRBV11-2 and TRBJ1-5, with 8 bases that match TRBD1. CDR3 length: 14 amino acids. Germline V CDR1 and CDR2: SGHAT, FQNNGV. V dropped 5 bases and J dropped 5; count of bases not matched to a gene: 5. CDR3 nucleotides: TGTGCCAGCAGCCGCGACAGGGGCCATCAGCCCCAGCATTTT. Translated, it gives CASSRDRGHQPQHF.

This clone was seen just once. This chain connects TRBV29-1 to TRBJ1-4; D remains unclear. Germline V gene lookup returns CDR1 SQVTM and CDR2 ANQGSEA. V lost 5 bases and J 4 bases, leaving 14 bases between the germline ends. This CDR3 is built from 14 residues. The CDR3 protein is CSVHLPGHNEKLFF. CDR3 in DNA: TGCAGCGTTCATTTGCCAGGCCATAATGAAAAACTGTTTTTT.

This chain uses TRBV5-6 with TRBJ2-7; TRBD1 matches at 8 bases. The J segment lost 3 bases and the V segment lost 0 bases, leaving 5 bases of the junction unmatched. Germline V gene data show CDR1 as SGHDT and CDR2 as YYEEEE. The CDR3 covers 15 residues. The CDR3 DNA follows: TGTGCCAGCAGCTTGGGACAGGGGAGGCTCTACGAGCAGTACTTC. Amino acids: CASSLGQGRLYEQYF.

The chain couples TRBV5-6 to TRBJ1-5; TRBD1 aligns across 7 bases. Per the germline V gene, CDR1 is SGHDT and CDR2 is YYEEEE. This CDR3 spans 17 amino acids. Trimming cost V 4 bases and J 0 bases; bases outside gene matches: 10. CDR3 DNA: TGTGCCAGCAGCCTTACAGGGGCCCGAGATAGCAATCAGCCCCAGCATTTT. Encoded protein: CASSLTGARDSNQPQHF.

This chain links TRBV7-2 with TRBJ1-2; no reliable D call. V was trimmed by 6 bases and J by 7 bases, leaving 15 bases between them. The germline CDR1 and CDR2 sequences are SGHTA and FQGNSA. This CDR3 has 13 residues. The CDR3 loop is CASRIGRQVGYTF. CDR3 DNA sequence: TGTGCCAGCAGAATAGGGAGGCAGGTTGGCTACACCTTC.

This clone has only a few counts. The V call is TRBV13, the J call TRBJ1-1; D unclear. CDR1 and CDR2 (germline): PRHDT, FYEKMQ (reference sequence). V shed 7 bases and J shed 1 base, with 4 bases lying between them. This CDR3 spans 11 amino acids. The CDR3 bases are TGTGCCAGCACCCGGAACACTGAAGCTTTCTTT. This encodes CASTRNTEAFF.

This clone has only one observation. This chain joins TRBV4-3 and TRBJ1-1; TRBD1 matches at 11 bases. The germline gives CDR1 LGHNA, CDR2 YSLEER. The CDR3 extends over 15 amino acids. V was pared by 0 bases and J by 4 bases, with 1 base of the junction left unmatched. CDR3 amino acids: CASSQDGTGGTEAFF. The CDR3 DNA sequence: TGCGCCAGCAGCCAAGATGGGACAGGGGGCACTGAAGCTTTCTTT.

The gene calls are TRBV11-2 and TRBJ2-1, with 8 bases fitting TRBD2. The CDR3 totals 16 residues. The V segment lost 1 base and the J segment 4 bases; nucleotides outside the gene matches: 6. Germline V gene lookup returns CDR1 SGHAT and CDR2 FQNNGV. The CDR3 DNA reads TGTGCCAGCAGCTTAGTTGGCGGGGGGACGTACAATGAGCAGTTCTTC. It encodes CASSLVGGGTYNEQFF.

The chain joins TRBV4-3 to TRBJ2-2; 7 nucleotides agree with TRBD2. This CDR3 spans 15 amino acids. Germline assignment: CDR1 LGHNA and CDR2 YSLEER. Losses at the gene ends were 0 bases for V and 7 bases for J; bases not matched to a gene: 5. CDR3 coding DNA: TGCGCCAGCAGCCAAGATCCGGGGGGAGGCGGGGAGCTGTTTTTT. Its translation: CASSQDPGGGGELFF.

CDR3 sequence (DNA): TGTGCCAGCTCACCACAGGGGGGGGCTGAAGCTTTCTTT. Protein: CASSPQGGAEAFF. The chain employs TRBV18 and TRBJ1-1; D may be TRBD1 (6 bases). Trimming cost V 1 base and J 6 bases, with 9 bases left between them. There are 13 residues in the CDR3. CDR1 is KGHSH, CDR2 LQKENI, per germline.

This rearrangement joins TRBV5-6 to TRBJ2-2, with TRBD1 matching 8 bases. Germline V gene data show CDR1 as SGHDT and CDR2 as YYEEEE. The CDR3 covers 15 residues. After removal of 3 bases from V and 4 bases from J, the junction contained 5 bases not matched to a gene. The DNA of the CDR3 is TGTGCCAGCAGCTCGATGACAGGGGTCACCGGGGAGCTGTTTTTT. Encoded protein: CASSSMTGVTGELFF.

This clone has just one count. The rearrangement links TRBV7-2 to TRBJ1-2, with 7 positions matching TRBD1. The V segment lost 1 base and the J segment 8 bases; nucleotides outside the gene matches: 10. CDR1 and CDR2 (germline): SGHTA, FQGNSA. The CDR3 totals 15 residues. The CDR3 protein is CASSLVLGGWEGYTF. The CDR3 DNA reads TGTGCCAGCAGCTTAGTTTTAGGGGGCTGGGAGGGCTACACCTTC.

This rearrangement joins TRBV11-3 to TRBJ2-3, with 10 bases fitting TRBD2. The trim removed 2 bases at V and 4 bases at J, leaving 6 bases unmatched. The V gene's germline CDR1 is SGHNT and CDR2 YENEEA. CDR3 length: 16 residues. The CDR3 DNA is TGTGCCAGCAGCTTACTAGCGGGAGCGATGGCAGATACGCAGTATTTT. Translated: CASSLLAGAMADTQYF.

This chain links TRBV28 with TRBJ1-2, with 10 bases lining up with TRBD1. Germline CDR1 is MDHEN and CDR2 is SYDVKM. The trim removed 6 bases at V and 7 bases at J, leaving 11 bases unmatched. The CDR3 sequence is 15 residues long. For the CDR3, the DNA is TGTGCCAGCAGGGGACAGGGGAGGGTTGGGGGTGGCTACACCTTC. Protein: CASRGQGRVGGGYTF.

The V and J genes are TRBV7-9 and TRBJ2-7; TRBD2 is a possible D gene (5 bases). This CDR3 is built from 13 residues. Germline V gives CDR1 SEHNR, CDR2 FQNEAQ (reference sequence). V lost 5 bases and J lost 3, with 11 bases in between. CDR3 sequence reads: CASSPPGNYEQYF. The CDR3, as DNA: TGTGCCAGCAGCCCCCCCGGGAACTACGAGCAGTACTTC.

The chain joins TRBV5-8 to TRBJ1-4, with a weak D call TRBD1 (6 bases). This CDR3 contains 15 residues. Trimming removed 6 bases at V and 6 bases at J, with 18 bases between. Germline V gives CDR1 SGHTS, CDR2 YDEGEE. The CDR3 DNA reads as TGTGCCAGCAATGAAGGGGGGGCGATGGATGAAAAACTGTTTTTT. Protein product: CASNEGGAMDEKLFF.

V is TRBV4-3 and J is TRBJ2-2; TRBD1 might be the D (6 bases). Germline V gene data show CDR1 as LGHNA and CDR2 as YSLEER. Deletions cut 0 bases from V and 4 bases from J, with 15 bases between. The CDR3 sequence is 17 residues long. The CDR3 is CASSQDPAGDGTGELFF. The CDR3 DNA follows: TGCGCCAGCAGCCAAGATCCTGCAGGGGATGGCACCGGGGAGCTGTTTTTT.

In DNA form, the CDR3 reads TGTGCCATCAGTGAGCGGGTTCCCAGTGAAAAACTGTTTTTT. Protein product: CAISERVPSEKLFF. V and J are TRBV10-3 and TRBJ1-4; D ambiguous. CDR1 is ENHRY and CDR2 is SYGVKD in the germline V gene. The CDR3 has 14 amino acids. V was clipped by 2 bases and J by 7 bases, with 11 bases between them.

J is TRBJ1-3 and V is TRBV30; the match to TRBD1 covers 7 bases. The CDR3 runs 13 residues. Germline trimming cut 3 bases from V and 4 bases from J; bases unmatched to any gene: 3. Germline assignment: CDR1 GTSNPN and CDR2 SVGIG (reference sequence). Here the CDR3 reads CAWRETGGNTIYF. The CDR3 bases are TGTGCCTGGAGAGAGACAGGGGGAAACACCATATATTTT.

A few counts support this clone. The same CDR3 is also encoded by other DNA sequences in this sample. V gene TRBV4-3 combines with J gene TRBJ2-2; TRBD1 is a possible D gene (6 bases). The CDR3 covers 15 residues. The germline CDR1 and CDR2 sequences are LGHNA and YSLEER. Deletions cut 0 bases from V and 6 bases from J, with 11 bases between. The CDR3 here is CASSQDRGGSGELFF. DNA for the CDR3: TGCGCCAGCAGCCAAGATCGAGGGGGTTCCGGGGAGCTGTTTTTT.

The chain uses TRBV30 and TRBJ2-1; TRBD2 agrees at 9 bases. The CDR3 consists of 16 residues. Germline V gene sequence: CDR1 GTSNPN, CDR2 SVGIG (reference sequence). The junction had 13 bases not matched to a gene; V was cut back by 2 bases and J by 8 bases. The CDR3 nucleotides are TGTGCCTGGAGTCATAACTTAGCGGGAGTTTTCGATGAGCAGTTCTTC. Protein product: CAWSHNLAGVFDEQFF.

The V and J genes are TRBV4-2 and TRBJ2-3; D may be TRBD2 (6 bases). Trimming pared 1 base from V and 3 bases from J, leaving 14 bases between. Germline CDR1 reads LGHNA; CDR2 reads YNFKEQ. The CDR3 is 16 residues long. The CDR3 protein is CASSQAGTEGTDTQYF. The CDR3 coding sequence is TGTGCCAGCAGCCAAGCCGGGACTGAGGGGACAGATACGCAGTATTTT.

CDR3 coding DNA: TGTGCCAGCAGTCGGGACACTTACAATGAGCAGTTCTTC. Its translation: CASSRDTYNEQFF. The chain has TRBV6-5 and TRBJ2-1, with D tentatively TRBD1 (6 bases). Germline V gene lookup returns CDR1 MNHEY and CDR2 SVGAGI. V was clipped by 5 bases and J by 4 bases, with 9 bases between them. The CDR3 length is 13 residues.

V and J are TRBV6-1 and TRBJ1-5, with D perhaps matching TRBD1 (6 bases). CDR1 MNHNS and CDR2 SASEGT come from the germline V gene. The CDR3 is made up of 14 amino acids. Trimming left V 8 bases short and J 0 bases short, with 11 bases between. CDR3 in amino acids: CASGGQDSNQPQHF. In DNA, the CDR3 is TGTGCCAGCGGGGGACAAGATAGCAATCAGCCCCAGCATTTT.

J is TRBJ1-4 and V is TRBV5-6, with D uncertain. Germline V CDR1 and CDR2: SGHDT, YYEEEE. The V end lost 4 bases, the J end lost 8 bases, and 15 bases lay between the germline ends. The CDR3 extends over 14 amino acids. The DNA of the CDR3 is TGTGCCAGCAGCCGCTCCGTCGCGCGGGAAAAACTGTTTTTT. Translated, it gives CASSRSVAREKLFF.

The chain uses TRBV10-3 and TRBJ2-1; weak D call: TRBD1 (6 bases). The CDR3 is made up of 14 amino acids. CDR1 and CDR2 from the germline V gene are ENHRY and SYGVKD. The V end lost 3 bases, the J end lost 7 bases, and 13 bases lay between the germline ends. CDR3 in DNA: TGTGCCATCAGTGAAGGGGGTGGGATGAATGAGCAGTTCTTC. This codes for CAISEGGGMNEQFF.